This TCR beta chain was obtained from a study of cytomegalovirus exposure and HLA in healthy donors. Study outcomes and limitations: Judged likely to be a sequencing artifact was a cluster of highly shared sequence variants. Further analysis, carried out later, found HLA-associated TCR beta chains more clonally expanded than equally common other chains.

A word on this clone: Its target is not known.

Donors sampled were nominally healthy, though unrecorded immune exposures were likely. The PCR was carried out with 60 Vbeta primers and 13 Jbeta primers. Sequencing used immunoSEQ multiplex PCR; TCRdb keeps in-frame clones, though not all of them. The table shows about 160,000 clones, with roughly 90% occurring only once. Per germline, CDR1 MNHEY and CDR2 SVGAGI. CDR3 size: 12 residues. With V trimmed by 5 bases and J by 3 bases, 0 bases remained unmatched. The genes are TRBV6-5 and TRBJ2-7; 8 nucleotides agree with TRBD1. This clonotype was obtained from a woman aged 18-29 years in good health and CMV-seronegative. Specimen: PBMCs. The CDR3 sequence: CASSDRGYEQYF. In nucleotides, the CDR3 is TGTGCCAGCAGTGACAGGGGCTACGAGCAGTACTTC.